A single sample is the source of the 27 T cell receptor beta chains below, sequenced in a study of T cells in narcolepsy. Clones were read by immunoSEQ multiplex PCR, and TCRdb kept only the in-frame ones, dropping some. The repertoire holds some 35,000 clones, with approximately 78% as singletons. Sequenced input: CD45RA- memory CD4+ T cells from PBMCs. These receptors all stem from a human donor with narcolepsy.

This clone came up a few times. This rearrangement joins TRBV9 to TRBJ2-1, with 12 bases identical to TRBD2. The CDR3 consists of 17 residues. The V gene's germline CDR1 is SGDLS and CDR2 YYNGEE. The V and J ends lost 2 bases and 5 bases, in that order; junction bases with no gene match: 8. The CDR3 region has the DNA TGTGCCAGCAGCGTCCGGATGCTAGCGGGAGGGGACAATGAGCAGTTCTTC. Protein product: CASSVRMLAGGDNEQFF.

In its sample, this clone was seen once. This sequence joins TRBV11-2 and TRBJ2-7; 7 bases align to TRBD1. V was pared by 3 bases and J by 2 bases, with 13 bases of the junction left unmatched. The germline V gene encodes CDR1 SGHAT and CDR2 FQNNGV. The CDR3 length is 17 residues. CDR3 bases: TGTGCCAGCAGCTTCCAACAGGGGATCGTCGGTGCCTACGAGCAGTACTTC. It yields the protein CASSFQQGIVGAYEQYF.

The rearrangement uses TRBV9 and TRBJ2-3; D perhaps matches TRBD2 (6 bases). Trimming removed 0 bases at V and 1 base at J, with 12 bases between. CDR3 size: 16 residues. The germline CDR1 and CDR2 sequences are SGDLS and YYNGEE. The CDR3 region has the DNA TGTGCCAGCAGCGTAGGGAACGGGAGAGGCACAGATACGCAGTATTTT. Residues: CASSVGNGRGTDTQYF.

The rearrangement joins TRBV28 to TRBJ2-7; TRBD2 aligns across 14 bases. J lost 2 bases, V lost 7 bases, and 4 bases had no gene match. Germline V gene data show CDR1 as MDHEN and CDR2 as SYDVKM. The CDR3 consists of 15 residues. The CDR3 region is CASTVTSGRAYEQYF. The DNA of the CDR3 is TGTGCCAGCACTGTGACTAGCGGGAGGGCCTACGAGCAGTACTTC. The whole variable domain, remainder taken from reference TRBV28 and TRBJ2-7, is DVKVTQSSRYLVKRTGEKVFLECVQDMDHENMFWYRQDPGLGLRLIYFSYDVKMKEKGDIPEGYSVSREKKERFSLILESASTNQTSMYLCASTVTSGRAYEQYFGPGTRLTVT.

This clone was counted between two and nine times. The rearrangement joins TRBV2 to TRBJ2-1; weak D call: TRBD2 (6 bases). Germline CDR1 and CDR2: SNHLY and FYNNEI. CDR3 length: 20 amino acids. Between the trimmed V and J ends, which lost 4 bases and 1 base, there was a span of 26 bases. The CDR3 nucleotides are TGTGCCAGCAGTGCCACGCTTTGGGACTCAAACTTAGGGTCCTACAATGAGCAGTTCTTC. Translating it yields CASSATLWDSNLGSYNEQFF.

The gene calls are TRBV5-6 and TRBJ2-1; D possibly matches TRBD1 or TRBD2 (5 bases each). Germline CDR1 is SGHDT and CDR2 is YYEEEE. The germline V and J ends were trimmed by 4 bases and 0 bases, with 14 bases remaining between them. CDR3 length: 16 residues. The CDR3 DNA reads as TGTGCCAGCAGCGCTACCCTGGGACCCTCCTACAATGAGCAGTTCTTC. Encoded protein: CASSATLGPSYNEQFF.

The rearrangement links TRBV2 to TRBJ2-2, with 8 bases identical to TRBD2. The CDR3 sequence is 19 residues long. Germline CDR1 reads SNHLY; CDR2 reads FYNNEI. V gave up 5 bases and J gave up 0 bases; unmatched junction bases: 14. The CDR3 DNA reads TGTGCCAGCAGTCGTAAAATAGCGGGATACTTCGCGAACACCGGGGAGCTGTTTTTT. It encodes CASSRKIAGYFANTGELFF. Together with reference TRBV2 and TRBJ2-2, the CDR3 gives the full variable domain: EPEVTQTPSHQVTQMGQEVILRCVPISNHLYFYWYRQILGQKVEFLVSFYNNEISEKSEIFDDQFSVERPDGSNFTLKIRSTKLEDSAMYFCASSRKIAGYFANTGELFFGEGSRLTVL.

The J gene is TRBJ1-1, the V gene TRBV19; the D is unclear. The ends were cut back, 4 bases at V and 0 bases at J, with 9 bases in the middle. CDR3 length equals 14 residues. Germline V gene lookup returns CDR1 LNHDA and CDR2 SQIVND (reference sequence). CDR3 protein: CASSTASLNTEAFF. The CDR3 nucleotides are TGTGCCAGTAGTACTGCCAGTCTGAACACTGAAGCTTTCTTT.

The gene calls are TRBV29-1 and TRBJ1-2; D not resolved. Germline V lookup: CDR1 SQVTM, CDR2 ANQGSEA. V lost 3 bases and J lost 2, with 4 bases in between. This CDR3 region has 11 residues. The DNA of the CDR3 is TGCAGCGTTGACAAAAACTATGGCTACACCTTC. Residues: CSVDKNYGYTF.

This chain connects TRBV27 to TRBJ2-5; TRBD2 aligns across 11 bases. The CDR3 totals 14 residues. Germline V gene sequence: CDR1 MNHEY, CDR2 SMNVEV (reference sequence). V trimming: 8 bases; J trimming: 5 bases; junction bases outside the gene matches: 7. This chain's CDR3 is CASRTTSGVETQYF. DNA of the CDR3: TGTGCCAGCCGTACGACTAGCGGGGTCGAGACCCAGTACTTC.

The V and J genes are TRBV29-1 and TRBJ1-1; possible D gene TRBD1, 5 bases. V was cut by 6 bases and J by 6 bases, with 23 bases left in between. There are 15 residues in the CDR3. Per the germline V gene, CDR1 is SQVTM and CDR2 is ANQGSEA. CDR3 region: CSVESGPSVFSEAFF. The CDR3 nucleotides are TGCAGCGTGGAATCAGGGCCCTCTGTGTTCTCTGAAGCTTTCTTT.

The chain is built from TRBV7-9 and TRBJ1-5; no definite D call. Germline V gene data show CDR1 as SEHNR and CDR2 as FQNEAQ (reference sequence). The CDR3 spans 15 residues. With 5 bases removed from V and 0 bases from J, the gap between germline ends came to 11 bases. The CDR3 DNA follows: TGTGCCAGCAGCCCCGGTCGCTATAGCAATCAGCCCCAGCATTTT. It yields the protein CASSPGRYSNQPQHF. The whole variable domain, remainder taken from reference TRBV7-9 and TRBJ1-5, is DTGVSQNPRHKITKRGQNVTFRCDPISEHNRLYWYRQTLGQGPEFLTYFQNEAQLEKSRLLSDRFSAERPKGSFSTLEIQRTEQGDSAMYLCASSPGRYSNQPQHFGDGTRLSIL.

The chain joins TRBV7-9 to TRBJ1-1, with TRBD1 matching 9 bases. Losses at the gene ends were 4 bases for V and 3 bases for J; bases not matched to a gene: 12. CDR3 size: 17 residues. Germline CDR1 is SEHNR and CDR2 is FQNEAQ (reference sequence). The CDR3: CASSWQTGQGSYTEAFF. The CDR3 DNA follows: TGTGCCAGCAGCTGGCAGACGGGACAGGGCTCCTACACTGAAGCTTTCTTT.

The gene calls are TRBV2 and TRBJ1-5; D is possibly TRBD1 (5 bases). The CDR3 loop spans 13 amino acids. V was shortened by 7 bases and J by 4 bases, with 11 bases between the two germline ends. Germline CDR1 reads SNHLY; CDR2 reads FYNNEI. The CDR3 bases are TGTGCCAGCACAGGGATGGGAAATCAGCCCCAGCATTTT. Translating gives CASTGMGNQPQHF.

The V gene is TRBV5-4, the J gene TRBJ2-7; 10 positions match TRBD2. There are 17 residues in the CDR3. Germline V CDR1 and CDR2: SGHNT, YYREEE (reference sequence). The V segment lost 0 bases and the J segment 2 bases; nucleotides outside the gene matches: 8. CDR3 protein: CASSLADGGLAPYEQYF. CDR3 nucleotides: TGTGCCAGCAGCTTGGCCGACGGGGGACTAGCGCCCTACGAGCAGTACTTC.

The chain is built from TRBV5-1 and TRBJ2-5; D may be TRBD2 (6 bases). CDR1 is SGHRS and CDR2 is YFSETQ in the germline V gene. Trimming shortened V by 0 bases and J by 5 bases, and 20 bases separated the two germline ends. This CDR3 spans 17 amino acids. The CDR3 loop reads CASSLVFVLTSEETQYF. The CDR3 nucleotides are TGCGCCAGCAGCTTGGTTTTTGTTTTGACTAGTGAGGAGACCCAGTACTTC.

V gene TRBV11-2 combines with J gene TRBJ1-1; D perhaps matches TRBD1 (6 bases). Germline V gives CDR1 SGHAT, CDR2 FQNNGV. Trimming removed 1 base at V and 5 bases at J, with 11 bases between. This CDR3 has 14 amino acids. The chain's CDR3 is CASSLGQGITEAFF. The CDR3 DNA reads TGTGCCAGCAGCTTAGGGCAGGGGATAACTGAAGCTTTCTTT.

The V and J genes are TRBV5-4 and TRBJ2-4; D gene uncertain. Germline CDR1 is SGHNT and CDR2 is YYREEE (reference sequence). The V and J ends lost 7 bases and 4 bases respectively, with 21 bases between them. This CDR3 comprises 16 residues. The CDR3 DNA reads as TGTGCCAGCGGAGTTTGGGTATCGGCGGTTAAAAACATTCAGTACTTC. It specifies CASGVWVSAVKNIQYF.

V gene TRBV5-1 combines with J gene TRBJ1-2; the D is unclear. The CDR3 extends over 13 amino acids. V gave up 2 bases and J gave up 0 bases, with 5 bases separating them. Germline V lookup: CDR1 SGHRS, CDR2 YFSETQ. The CDR3: CASSFGTNYGYTF. The CDR3 bases are TGCGCCAGCAGCTTCGGAACTAACTATGGCTACACCTTC.

This clone has just one count. DNA for the CDR3: TGTGCCAGCAACGGGGGGGCTCGGCAAAACATTCAGTACTTC. This codes for CASNGGARQNIQYF. The chain is built from TRBV28 and TRBJ2-4; 8 bases match TRBD2. After removal of 7 bases from V and 5 bases from J, the junction contained 7 bases not matched to a gene. This CDR3 region has 14 residues. The germline CDR1 and CDR2 sequences are MDHEN and SYDVKM.

This chain connects TRBV11-1 to TRBJ2-3, with 8 bases matching TRBD2. The CDR3 loop spans 14 amino acids. V trimming: 3 bases; J trimming: 4 bases; junction bases outside the gene matches: 3. The germline V gene encodes CDR1 SGHAT and CDR2 FQDESV (reference sequence). The CDR3 DNA reads as TGTGCCAGCAGCTTGGAGGGACTAGCAGATACGCAGTATTTT. Translated: CASSLEGLADTQYF.

The chain couples TRBV5-1 to TRBJ1-4; D is undetermined. This CDR3 contains 11 residues. The germline V gene encodes CDR1 SGHRS and CDR2 YFSETQ. Trimming took off 2 bases at V and 8 bases at J, with 4 bases between the two ends. The CDR3 bases are TGCGCCAGCAGCTTTGAGGAAAAACTGTTTTTT. Translating it yields CASSFEEKLFF.

The chain has TRBV15 and TRBJ1-2; D is uncertain. The V gene lost 1 base and the J gene lost 3 bases, with 9 bases spanning the gap. The CDR3 runs to 14 residues. Germline lookup yields CDR1 LNHNV and CDR2 YYDKDF (reference sequence). This CDR3 is CATSRGAIDYGYTF. CDR3 DNA sequence: TGTGCCACCAGCAGAGGGGCAATCGACTATGGCTACACCTTC.

The rearrangement links TRBV9 to TRBJ2-5; 9 nucleotides match TRBD1. The J call is doubtful: the DNA matches TRBJ2-7 better. From germline, CDR1 is SGDLS and CDR2 YYNGEE. There are 15 residues in the CDR3. Here the CDR3 DNA reads TGTGCCAGCAGCGTAGATGGGACAGGGTATTCCGAGCAGTACTTC. This codes for CASSVDGTGYSEQYF.

In nucleotides, the CDR3 is TGTGCCAGCAGTGTTAGCGGGTGGAACACCGGGGAGCTGTTTTTT. The encoded protein is CASSVSGWNTGELFF. The V call is TRBV6-5, the J call TRBJ2-2, with 7 bases identical to TRBD2. This CDR3 has 15 residues. Germline CDR1 is MNHEY and CDR2 is SVGAGI. The V gene end was trimmed by 5 bases and the J gene end by 1 base; junction bases not matched to a gene: 4.

The chain combines TRBV6-5 with TRBJ1-1; no clear D gene. Trimming cost V 0 bases and J 4 bases, with 6 bases left between them. The length of the CDR3 is 13 residues. The germline V gene encodes CDR1 MNHEY and CDR2 SVGAGI. Here the CDR3 reads CASSYSEITEAFF. The CDR3 nucleotides are TGTGCCAGCAGTTACTCCGAGATCACTGAAGCTTTCTTT.

Details on this clone: At the DNA level, this CDR3 is encoded by other sequences in the same sample as well. The genes are TRBV19 and TRBJ2-3, with 7 bases lining up with TRBD2. CDR3 length: 14 residues. V lost 2 bases to trimming and J lost 2 bases; unmatched junction nucleotides: 1. CDR1 LNHDA and CDR2 SQIVND come from the germline V gene (reference sequence). The CDR3 here is CASSIQRDTDTQYF. The CDR3 nucleotides are TGTGCCAGTAGTATACAGCGGGACACAGATACGCAGTATTTT.